This T cell receptor (beta chain) was recorded in a study of technical replicates of blood from several donors. V shed 4 bases, J shed 0 bases, and the junction held 15 bases outside the gene matches. The CDR3 consists of 19 residues. The germline V gene has CDR1 SEHNR and CDR2 FQNEAQ (reference sequence). Data came from immunoSEQ multiplex PCR; TCRdb stores just in-frame clones and leaves some out. The sample contains about 80,000 clones, around nine tenths of which appear only once. The receptor was derived from a human donor in good health. Sequenced input: T cells isolated from PBMCs. This chain joins TRBV7-9 and TRBJ1-3; 7 nucleotides line up with TRBD1. The CDR3 sequence: CASSSPPRTGVGSGNTIYF. Written as DNA, the CDR3 is TGTGCCAGCAGCTCACCCCCCAGAACAGGGGTCGGCTCTGGAAACACCATATATTTT. The full variable domain, with the rest looked up from reference TRBV7-9 and TRBJ1-3, is DTGVSQNPRHKITKRGQNVTFRCDPISEHNRLYWYRQTLGQGPEFLTYFQNEAQLEKSRLLSDRFSAERPKGSFSTLEIQRTEQGDSAMYLCASSSPPRTGVGSGNTIYFGEGSWLTVV.